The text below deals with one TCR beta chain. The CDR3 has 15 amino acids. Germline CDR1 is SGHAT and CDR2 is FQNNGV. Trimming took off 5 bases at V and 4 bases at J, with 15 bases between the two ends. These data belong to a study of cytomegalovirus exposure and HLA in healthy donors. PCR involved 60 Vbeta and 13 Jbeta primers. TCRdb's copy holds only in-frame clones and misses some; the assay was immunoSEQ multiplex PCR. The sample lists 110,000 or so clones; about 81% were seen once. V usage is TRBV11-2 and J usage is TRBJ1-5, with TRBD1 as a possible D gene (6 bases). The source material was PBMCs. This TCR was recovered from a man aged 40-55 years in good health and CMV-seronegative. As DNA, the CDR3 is TGTGCCAGCAGCACTCAACAGGGCCCTAATCAGCCCCAGCATTTT. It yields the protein CASSTQQGPNQPQHF.